The rows below give T cell receptor beta chains drawn from one sample of a study of radiation and T cells in renal cell carcinoma. Clones were sequenced by immunoSEQ multiplex PCR, and TCRdb holds only the in-frame ones, with some missing. Of 87,000 or so clones in the sample, approximately 86% are singletons; the top ten hold approximately 8.4%. The specimen was blood, collected from a patient whose treatment included radiotherapy and nephrectomy. Every receptor here comes from a man over 45 with renal cell carcinoma. CDR3s include the opening cysteine and the closing phenylalanine or tryptophan. Fields, in order: V gene, J gene, clone size, D gene, CDR3 DNA, CDR3 protein. The D gene is left open where the match is weak. Only part of the rows carry a size: once, few, many, or a class if the clone is expanded.

TRBV19	TRBJ2-6	.	.	TGTGCCAGTAGTATAATGGCCGGACTCGGGGCCAACGTCCTGACTTTC	CASSIMAGLGANVLTF
TRBV6-1	TRBJ1-2	.	.	TGTGCCAGCAGCCCTTTCACAGGGACAAATGGCTACACCTTC	CASSPFTGTNGYTF
TRBV6-6	TRBJ2-7	.	.	TGTGCCAGCAGTTACAACGAATACGAGCAGTACTTC	CASSYNEYEQYF
TRBV6-1	TRBJ1-2	once	TRBD1	TGTGCCAGCAGTGAATACAGGGGGGTCTATGGCTACACCTTC	CASSEYRGVYGYTF
TRBV30	TRBJ2-3	.	.	TGTGCCTGGAGTCGGAAGGGAGCGCGGACAGATACGCAGTATTTT	CAWSRKGARTDTQYF
TRBV11-1	TRBJ2-3	.	.	TGTGCCAGCAGCCCCAGGTCAAGGGGGGGCACAGATACGCAGTATTTT	CASSPRSRGGTDTQYF
TRBV4-1	TRBJ2-1	.	.	TGCGCCAGCAGCCAAGAGTCGCGGGAACGATACAATGAGCAGTTCTTC	CASSQESRERYNEQFF
TRBV5-1	TRBJ2-2	.	.	TGCGCCAGCAGCCGCGCCAGTAGTAGTAACACCGGGGAGCTGTTTTTT	CASSRASSSNTGELFF
TRBV7-2	TRBJ2-7	.	.	TGTGCCAGCAGCCTAACCTACTACGAGCAGTACTTC	CASSLTYYEQYF
TRBV5-6	TRBJ2-1	.	.	TGTGCCAGCAGCTTGGTTGGGAGCTCCTACAATGAGCAGTTCTTC	CASSLVGSSYNEQFF
TRBV11-2	TRBJ2-7	.	.	TGTGCCAGCAGCTTAGACCCGGGTCCCTACGAGCAGTACTTC	CASSLDPGPYEQYF
TRBV18	TRBJ2-5	.	.	TGTGCCAGCTCACAAACGACAGCCCAAGAGACCCAGTACTTC	CASSQTTAQETQYF
TRBV7-9	TRBJ2-2	.	.	TGTGCCAGCAGGACCGGGCCCGCCGGGGAGCTGTTTTTT	CASRTGPAGELFF
TRBV5-1	TRBJ1-4	.	.	TGCGCCAGCAGCTGGGGGTGGGGAGAAAATAGTGAAAAACTGTTTTTT	CASSWGWGENSEKLFF
TRBV5-1	TRBJ2-3	.	.	TGCGCCAGCAGCTTGGAGAATGGCGGGGCAGATACGCAGTATTTT	CASSLENGGADTQYF
TRBV6-5	TRBJ1-5	.	.	TGTGCCAGCAGTAACCTCGCGGGGGGAAGTCAGCCCCAGCATTTT	CASSNLAGGSQPQHF
TRBV6-5	TRBJ2-3	.	.	TGTGCCAGCAGTACCCCACAGGGATGGGGAGATACGCAGTATTTT	CASSTPQGWGDTQYF
TRBV5-5	TRBJ1-3	once	.	TGTGCCAGCAGCTTGCGGCATACTACTGGAAACACCATATATTTT	CASSLRHTTGNTIYF
TRBV27	TRBJ2-1	once	.	TGTGCCAGCAGTTTTACCGGGACGACCTACAATGAGCAGTTCTTC	CASSFTGTTYNEQFF
TRBV27	TRBJ1-1	.	TRBD1	TGTGCCAGCAGTATCCAGGGGGCGGACACTGAAGCTTTCTTT	CASSIQGADTEAFF
TRBV9	TRBJ2-3	.	TRBD1	TGTGCCAGCAGCGTTGGGACAGGGGTCACAGATACGCAGTATTTT	CASSVGTGVTDTQYF
TRBV30	TRBJ2-7	.	.	TGTGCCTGGAGTAGGAAGGCTGGGGACGAGCAGTACTTC	CAWSRKAGDEQYF
TRBV5-6	TRBJ1-5	.	.	TGTGCCAGCAGCTTGCTGAATCAGCCCCAGCATTTT	CASSLLNQPQHF
TRBV4-1	TRBJ1-1	.	.	TGCGCCAGCAGCCAAGATCATATGGGTAGGAACACTGAAGCTTTCTTT	CASSQDHMGRNTEAFF
TRBV5-1	TRBJ2-6	.	.	TGCGCCAGCAGCTTGGTGGTTTCAGGGGCCAACGTCCTGACTTTC	CASSLVVSGANVLTF
TRBV6-5	TRBJ1-2	.	.	TGTGCCAGCAGTCCCGAGGGCTCCCTATACAAAGGCTACACCTTC	CASSPEGSLYKGYTF
TRBV9	TRBJ1-6	.	TRBD1	TGTGCCAGCAGCCCTCAGGGACAGCATAATTCACCCCTCCACTTT	CASSPQGQHNSPLHF
TRBV19	TRBJ2-5	.	.	TGTGCCAGTAGTCTCGCGTGGGGGCGGGAGACCCAGTACTTC	CASSLAWGRETQYF
TRBV27	TRBJ1-5	.	.	TGTGCCAGCAGTTTATCGCCGCCACAGCCCCAGCATTTT	CASSLSPPQPQHF
TRBV9	TRBJ2-5	.	.	TGTGCCAGCAGCGGATGGACAGATTGGGGCCAAGAGACCCAGTACTTC	CASSGWTDWGQETQYF
TRBV7-9	TRBJ1-6	.	.	TGTGCCAGCAGCTTAGTAGAGAGCTCCTATAATTCACCCCTCCACTTT	CASSLVESSYNSPLHF
TRBV5-1	TRBJ2-1	once	TRBD2	TGCGCCAGCATGATTCAAGCGGGAGTCATCAATGAGCAGTTCTTC	CASMIQAGVINEQFF
TRBV21-1	TRBJ2-3	.	.	TGTGCCAGCAGCAAAGGCCCCGTCCCAGATACGCAGTATTTT	CASSKGPVPDTQYF
TRBV5-1	TRBJ2-3	.	.	TGCGCCAGCAGCTTGGGCGGGGGCACAGATACGCAGTATTTT	CASSLGGGTDTQYF
TRBV19	TRBJ2-1	.	TRBD2	TGTGCCAGTAGAGCGGGAGATTGGGCCAATGAGCAGTTCTTC	CASRAGDWANEQFF
TRBV7-2	TRBJ2-1	few	TRBD2	TGTGCCAGCAGGCAACTACTAGCGCGCTCCTACAATGAGCAGTTCTTC	CASRQLLARSYNEQFF
TRBV27	TRBJ1-4	.	.	TGTGCCAGCAGTGGTTATAATGAAAAACTGTTTTTT	CASSGYNEKLFF
TRBV5-5	TRBJ1-5	once	.	TGTGCCAGCAGCCAAGACAGTTATCAGCCCCAGCATTTT	CASSQDSYQPQHF
TRBV7-3	TRBJ2-2	.	.	TGTGCCAGCAGCTTAACCGCACCAGGGAATTCCGGGGAGCTGTTTTTT	CASSLTAPGNSGELFF
TRBV14	TRBJ1-1	.	.	TGTGCCAGCAGCCGTTTTTCAGGGGAGGCGAACACTGAAGCTTTCTTT	CASSRFSGEANTEAFF
TRBV18	TRBJ1-3	.	.	TGTGCCAGCTCACAGGACAGTCTTGGAAACACCATATATTTT	CASSQDSLGNTIYF
TRBV4-1	TRBJ2-7	few	.	TGCGCCAGCAGCCAAGTGGTTCTGGGCGGATCCTACGAGCAGTACTTC	CASSQVVLGGSYEQYF
TRBV7-8	TRBJ2-3	.	.	TGTGCCAGCAGTCAAGGAGCGAGTCTGAGCACAGATACGCAGTATTTT	CASSQGASLSTDTQYF
TRBV7-9	TRBJ1-5	.	.	TGTGCCAGCAGCAGGTCAGGGTGGGAGGGCAATCAGCCCCAGCATTTT	CASSRSGWEGNQPQHF
TRBV7-2	TRBJ1-2	once	.	TGTGCCAGCAGACGAACCGGGGGATCGGATGGCTACACCTTC	CASRRTGGSDGYTF
TRBV11-2	TRBJ2-6	.	.	TGTGCCAGCAGCCCCGTCCGGGGGCCTGGGGCCAACGTCCTGACTTTC	CASSPVRGPGANVLTF
TRBV4-2	TRBJ1-1	.	.	TGTGCCAGCAGCCAAGCCCAACAGGGTTGGAACACTGAAGCTTTCTTT	CASSQAQQGWNTEAFF
TRBV25-1	TRBJ2-5	.	TRBD2	TGTGCCAGCAGTGATCTTCGACTAGCAGAGGAGACCCAGTACTTC	CASSDLRLAEETQYF
TRBV7-2	TRBJ1-1	.	.	TGTGCCAGCAGCTTCGGGGAATACACTGAAGCTTTCTTT	CASSFGEYTEAFF
TRBV5-1	TRBJ1-1	.	.	TGCGCCAGCAGCGACCAAGTTGGGGCGGACACTGAAGCTTTCTTT	CASSDQVGADTEAFF
TRBV6-4	TRBJ2-1	.	TRBD2	TGTGCCAGCACCGCACAACCTAGCGGGGGGTCCGATGAGCAGTTCTTC	CASTAQPSGGSDEQFF
TRBV5-1	TRBJ2-1	.	.	TGCGCCAGCATCGGCGAAGAGGGAGTTAATGAGCAGTTCTTC	CASIGEEGVNEQFF
TRBV2	TRBJ2-7	.	.	TGTGCCAGCAGCCAGACAGGATACGAGCAGTACTTC	CASSQTGYEQYF